This TCR beta chain was retrieved from a study of beta chain features in type 1 diabetes. The isolated RNA, all of it, was reverse transcribed, so expressed TCRB transcripts were what got sequenced. Measured with immunoSEQ multiplex PCR; TCRdb has only the in-frame clones, and not every one. The sample has a few hundred thousand clones, around 15% seen once. Trimming took off 0 bases at V and 0 bases at J, with 10 bases between the two ends. Per the germline V gene, CDR1 is SGDLS and CDR2 is YYNGEE. The CDR3 contains 15 residues. The table lists this clone with a few counts. What it binds is not known. Notes on the study in general: Across all four CD4+ subsets, people with type 1 diabetes showed modestly shorter TCRB CDR3s. VDJ junctions sequenced from type 1 diabetes patients showed fewer insertions and more deletions.

The receptor comes from a man younger than 40 with type 1 diabetes. The chain recombines TRBV9 with TRBJ2-7; D gene ambiguous. Sequencing was carried out using naive CD4+ T cells from blood. The CDR3 loop reads CASSVAPNSSYEQYF. CDR3 coding DNA: TGTGCCAGCAGCGTAGCCCCGAACAGCTCCTACGAGCAGTACTTC.